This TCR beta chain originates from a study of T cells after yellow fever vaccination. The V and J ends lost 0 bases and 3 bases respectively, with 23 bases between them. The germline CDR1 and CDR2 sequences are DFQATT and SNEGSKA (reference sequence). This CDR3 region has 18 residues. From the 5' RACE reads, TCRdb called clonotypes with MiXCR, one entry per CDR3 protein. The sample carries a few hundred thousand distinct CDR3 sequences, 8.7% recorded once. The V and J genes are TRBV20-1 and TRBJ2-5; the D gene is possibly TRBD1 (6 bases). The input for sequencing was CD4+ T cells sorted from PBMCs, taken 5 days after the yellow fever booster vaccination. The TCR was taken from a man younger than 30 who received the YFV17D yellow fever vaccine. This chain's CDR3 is CSARDFGLLGARKETQYF. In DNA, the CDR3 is TGCAGTGCTAGAGATTTCGGGCTCCTGGGGGCGCGGAAAGAGACCCAGTACTTC.